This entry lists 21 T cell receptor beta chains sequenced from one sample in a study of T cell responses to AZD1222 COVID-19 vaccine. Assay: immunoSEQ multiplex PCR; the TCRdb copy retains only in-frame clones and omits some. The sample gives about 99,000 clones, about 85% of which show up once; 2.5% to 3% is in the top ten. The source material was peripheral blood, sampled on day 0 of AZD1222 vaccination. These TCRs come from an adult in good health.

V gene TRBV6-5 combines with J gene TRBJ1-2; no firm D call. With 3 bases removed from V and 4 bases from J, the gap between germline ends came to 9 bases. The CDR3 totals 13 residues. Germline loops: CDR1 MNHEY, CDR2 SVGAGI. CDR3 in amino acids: CASSYEGTYGYTF. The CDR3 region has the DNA TGTGCCAGCAGTTATGAGGGAACCTATGGCTACACCTTC.

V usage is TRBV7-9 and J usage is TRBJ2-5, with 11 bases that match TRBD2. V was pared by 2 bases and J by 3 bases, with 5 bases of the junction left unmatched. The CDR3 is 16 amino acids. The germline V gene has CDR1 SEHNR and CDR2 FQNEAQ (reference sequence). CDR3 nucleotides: TGTGCCAGCAGCTTATTTAGCGGGGGGGCAGAAGAGACCCAGTACTTC. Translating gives CASSLFSGGAEETQYF.

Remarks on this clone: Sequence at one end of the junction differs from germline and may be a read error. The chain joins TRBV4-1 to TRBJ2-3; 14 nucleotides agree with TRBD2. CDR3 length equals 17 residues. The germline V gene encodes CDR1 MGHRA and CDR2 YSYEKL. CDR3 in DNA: TGCGCCAGCACCCAAGGACTAGCGGGGGGTCCCACAGATACGCAGTATTTT. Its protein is CASTQGLAGGPTDTQYF.

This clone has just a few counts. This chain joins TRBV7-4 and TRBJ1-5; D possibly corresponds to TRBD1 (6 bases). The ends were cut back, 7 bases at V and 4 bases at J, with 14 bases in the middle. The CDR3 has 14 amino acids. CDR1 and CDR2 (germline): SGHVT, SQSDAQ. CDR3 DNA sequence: TGTGCCAGCATCCCAAACAGGGTTAATCAGCCCCAGCATTTT. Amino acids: CASIPNRVNQPQHF.

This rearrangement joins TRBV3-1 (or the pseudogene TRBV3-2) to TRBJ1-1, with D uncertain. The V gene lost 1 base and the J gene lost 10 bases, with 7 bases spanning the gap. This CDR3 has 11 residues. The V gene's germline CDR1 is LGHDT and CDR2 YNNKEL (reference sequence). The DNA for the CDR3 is TGTGCCAGCAGCCAAGGGAGCGGAGCTTTCTTT. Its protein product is CASSQGSGAFF.

The CDR3 coding sequence is TGTGCCAGCAGCCCGGACAGGGTGCAAGTCACTGAAGCTTTCTTT. Amino acid sequence: CASSPDRVQVTEAFF. The chain joins TRBV4-2 to TRBJ1-1; the match to TRBD1 covers 8 bases. Per germline, CDR1 LGHNA and CDR2 YNFKEQ. CDR3 length: 15 amino acids. J gave up 4 bases and V 4 bases, and 8 bases lay outside the gene matches.

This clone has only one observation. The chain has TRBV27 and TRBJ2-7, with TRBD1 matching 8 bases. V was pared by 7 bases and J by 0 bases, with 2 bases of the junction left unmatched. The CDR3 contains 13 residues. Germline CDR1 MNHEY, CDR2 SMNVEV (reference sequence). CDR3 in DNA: TGTGCCAGCAAGGGACAGGACTCCTACGAGCAGTACTTC. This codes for CASKGQDSYEQYF.

CDR3 sequence: CASLTGESYNEQFF. The CDR3 DNA reads as TGTGCCAGTCTAACCGGGGAATCCTACAATGAGCAGTTCTTC. The chain recombines TRBV6-5 with TRBJ2-1; D is perhaps TRBD2 (5 bases). CDR1 is MNHEY and CDR2 is SVGAGI in the germline V gene. V was shortened by 9 bases and J by 1 base, with 13 bases between the two germline ends. CDR3 length: 14 amino acids.

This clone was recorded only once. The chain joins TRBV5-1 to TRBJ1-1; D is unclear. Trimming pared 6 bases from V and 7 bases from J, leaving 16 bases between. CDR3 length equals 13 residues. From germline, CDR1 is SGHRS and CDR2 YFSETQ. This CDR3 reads CASMWPEKGEAFF. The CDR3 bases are TGCGCCAGCATGTGGCCGGAGAAGGGTGAAGCTTTCTTT.

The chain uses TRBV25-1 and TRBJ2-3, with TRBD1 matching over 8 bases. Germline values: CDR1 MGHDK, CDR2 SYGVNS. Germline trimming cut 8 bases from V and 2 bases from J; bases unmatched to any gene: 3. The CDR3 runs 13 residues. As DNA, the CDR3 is TGTGCCAGCGGGACAGGTGCCACAGATACGCAGTATTTT. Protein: CASGTGATDTQYF.

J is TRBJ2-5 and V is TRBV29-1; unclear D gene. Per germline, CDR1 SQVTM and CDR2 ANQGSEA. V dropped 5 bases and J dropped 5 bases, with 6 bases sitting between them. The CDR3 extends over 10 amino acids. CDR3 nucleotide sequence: TGCAGCGTTCTTGTCGAGACCCAGTACTTC. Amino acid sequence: CSVLVETQYF. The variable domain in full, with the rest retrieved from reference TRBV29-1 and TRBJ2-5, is SAVISQKPSRDICQRGTSLTIQCQVDSQVTMMFWYRQQPGQSLTLIATANQGSEATYESGFVIDKFPISRPNLTFSTLTVSNMSPEDSSIYLCSVLVETQYFGPGTRLLVL.

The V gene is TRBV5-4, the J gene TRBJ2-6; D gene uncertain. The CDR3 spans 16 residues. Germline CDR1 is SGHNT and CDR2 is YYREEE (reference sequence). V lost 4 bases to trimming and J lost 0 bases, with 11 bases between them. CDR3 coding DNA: TGTGCCAGCAGCCCAAGACTCATCTCTGGGGCCAACGTCCTGACTTTC. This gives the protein CASSPRLISGANVLTF.

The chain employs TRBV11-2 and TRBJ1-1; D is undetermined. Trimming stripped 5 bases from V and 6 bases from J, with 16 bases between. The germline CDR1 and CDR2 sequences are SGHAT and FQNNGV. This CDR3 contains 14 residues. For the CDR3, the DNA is TGTGCCAGCAGCGCTACTACACGTAGGGCTGAAGCTTTCTTT. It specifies CASSATTRRAEAFF.

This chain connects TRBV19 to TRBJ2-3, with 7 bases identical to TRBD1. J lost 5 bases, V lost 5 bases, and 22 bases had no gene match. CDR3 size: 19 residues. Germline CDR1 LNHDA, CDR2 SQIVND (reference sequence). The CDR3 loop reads CASSPGTEGQPVARDTQYF. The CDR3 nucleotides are TGTGCCAGTAGTCCAGGGACAGAAGGCCAACCTGTAGCGAGAGATACGCAGTATTTT.

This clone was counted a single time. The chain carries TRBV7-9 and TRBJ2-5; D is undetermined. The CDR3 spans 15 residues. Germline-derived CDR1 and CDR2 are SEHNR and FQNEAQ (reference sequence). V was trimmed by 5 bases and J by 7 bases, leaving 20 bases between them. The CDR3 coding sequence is TGTGCCAGCAGCCGCACCCAGATCCGGGCGGCGACCCAGTACTTC. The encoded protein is CASSRTQIRAATQYF.

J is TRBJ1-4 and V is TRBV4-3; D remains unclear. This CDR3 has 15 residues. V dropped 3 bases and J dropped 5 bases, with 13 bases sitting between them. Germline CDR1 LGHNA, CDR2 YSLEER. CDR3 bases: TGCGCCAGCAGCCAGGGTGGGGTCAGAAATGAAAAACTGTTTTTT. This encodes CASSQGGVRNEKLFF.

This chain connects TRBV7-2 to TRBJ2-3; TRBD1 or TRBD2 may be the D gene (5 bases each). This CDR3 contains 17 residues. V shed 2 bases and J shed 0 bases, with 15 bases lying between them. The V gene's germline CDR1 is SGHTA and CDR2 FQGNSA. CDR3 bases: TGTGCCAGCAGCTTACCGGGACCCTCATCTAGCACAGATACGCAGTATTTT. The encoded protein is CASSLPGPSSSTDTQYF.

The CDR3 here is CASTGTAATNEKLFF. The CDR3 DNA follows: TGTGCCAGCACCGGGACAGCCGCAACTAATGAAAAACTGTTTTTT. The V call is TRBV28, the J call TRBJ1-4; 7 bases line up with TRBD1. CDR3 size: 15 residues. The J segment lost 0 bases and the V segment lost 7 bases, leaving 5 bases of the junction unmatched. The germline gives CDR1 MDHEN, CDR2 SYDVKM.

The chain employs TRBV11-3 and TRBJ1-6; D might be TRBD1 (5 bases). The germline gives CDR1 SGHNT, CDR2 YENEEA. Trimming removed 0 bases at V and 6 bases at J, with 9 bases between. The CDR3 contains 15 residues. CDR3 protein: CASSLEGTVNSPLHF. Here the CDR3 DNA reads TGTGCCAGCAGCTTAGAAGGGACGGTTAATTCACCCCTCCACTTT.

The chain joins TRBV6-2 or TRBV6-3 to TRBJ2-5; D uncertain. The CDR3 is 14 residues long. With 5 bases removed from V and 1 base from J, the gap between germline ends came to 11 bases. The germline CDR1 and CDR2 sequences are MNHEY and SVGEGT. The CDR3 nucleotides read TGTGCCAGCAGTCCGACCCCTTCCCAAGAGACCCAGTACTTC. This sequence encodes CASSPTPSQETQYF.

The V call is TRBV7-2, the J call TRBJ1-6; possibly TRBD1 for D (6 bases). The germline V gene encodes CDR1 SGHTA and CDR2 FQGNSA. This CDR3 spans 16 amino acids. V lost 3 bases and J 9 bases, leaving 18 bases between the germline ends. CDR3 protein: CASSLGPGDWGSPLHF. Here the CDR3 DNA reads TGTGCCAGCAGCTTGGGGCCAGGGGATTGGGGTTCACCCCTCCACTTT.